The 32 T cell receptor beta chains listed next were all sequenced from one sample in a study of shared clonotypes between healthy human individuals. Here immunoSEQ multiplex PCR was the method, and the copy in TCRdb shows in-frame clones only, minus some. The sample gives around 2,000,000 clones, about 94% of which show up once; approximately 1.2% is in the top ten. CD45RO-negative CD8 cells positively selected for CCR7 made up the naive population, which excluded terminally differentiated effector memory CD45RA+ cells. Sequenced input: naive CD8+ T cells sorted from blood. These receptors were collected from a man between 18 and 29 years old in good health.

V and J are TRBV19 and TRBJ1-2; D perhaps matches TRBD1 (5 bases). The germline gives CDR1 LNHDA, CDR2 SQIVND (reference sequence). The CDR3 is 13 residues long. The V and J ends lost 8 bases and 7 bases respectively, with 17 bases between them. In DNA form, the CDR3 reads TGTGCCAGTGCCGATTGGGCAGGGAGTGGCTACACCTTC. This gives the protein CASADWAGSGYTF. The variable domain in full, with the rest retrieved from reference TRBV19 and TRBJ1-2, is DGGITQSPKYLFRKEGQNVTLSCEQNLNHDAMYWYRQDPGQGLRLIYYSQIVNDFQKGDIAEGYSVSREKKESFPLTVTSAQKNPTAFYLCASADWAGSGYTFGSGTRLTVV.

This chain joins TRBV7-9 and TRBJ1-1; TRBD1 agrees at 8 bases. The CDR3 is 15 residues long. V lost 5 bases, J lost 6 bases, and 11 bases stayed unmatched. The germline gives CDR1 SEHNR, CDR2 FQNEAQ (reference sequence). CDR3 sequence: CASSSATGDRAEAFF. The CDR3 DNA reads TGTGCCAGCAGCAGCGCGACAGGGGATCGCGCTGAAGCTTTCTTT.

The chain is built from TRBV30 and TRBJ2-7; 7 positions agree with TRBD2. Germline V gene sequence: CDR1 GTSNPN, CDR2 SVGIG (reference sequence). The CDR3 has 15 residues. Trimming removed 0 bases from V and 0 bases from J; junction bases left unmatched: 5. As DNA, the CDR3 is TGTGCCTGGAGTGTACTTAGCGGGCCCTCCTACGAGCAGTACTTC. Protein sequence: CAWSVLSGPSYEQYF.

The chain is built from TRBV2 and TRBJ1-3; 11 bases fit TRBD1. Trimming cost V 3 bases and J 8 bases; bases outside gene matches: 0. CDR3 length: 13 amino acids. CDR1 and CDR2 from the germline V gene are SNHLY and FYNNEI. The CDR3 coding sequence is TGTGCCAGCAGTGAGGACAGGGGGCACACCATATATTTT. This encodes CASSEDRGHTIYF.

The chain carries TRBV7-8 and TRBJ2-7, with D possibly matching TRBD2 (6 bases). The V gene's germline CDR1 is SGHVS and CDR2 FQNEAQ. V lost 2 bases and J 4 bases, leaving 9 bases between the germline ends. The CDR3 loop spans 13 amino acids. The CDR3 DNA follows: TGTGCCAGCAGCTTACGAGCGGGTTACGAGCAGTACTTC. As protein: CASSLRAGYEQYF.

In regard to this clone: Other DNA sequences in this specimen translate into the identical CDR3. This chain joins TRBV19 and TRBJ2-7; 10 bases agree with TRBD2. The germline V gene encodes CDR1 LNHDA and CDR2 SQIVND (reference sequence). The CDR3 runs to 14 residues. V dropped 5 bases and J dropped 0; count of bases not matched to a gene: 1. CDR3 loop: CASSPSGSSYEQYF. The CDR3 DNA is TGTGCCAGTAGTCCTAGCGGGAGCTCCTACGAGCAGTACTTC.

The chain couples TRBV6-1 to TRBJ2-7; 11 bases match TRBD2. Per the germline V gene, CDR1 is MNHNS and CDR2 is SASEGT. This CDR3 contains 16 residues. The V segment lost 4 bases and the J segment 6 bases; nucleotides outside the gene matches: 11. The CDR3 spells CASSAVAGGIRLEQYF. CDR3 sequence (DNA): TGTGCCAGCAGTGCCGTAGCGGGAGGGATACGTCTCGAGCAGTACTTC.

The chain is built from TRBV9 and TRBJ2-4, with D maybe TRBD2 (7 bases). Germline V gene data show CDR1 as SGDLS and CDR2 as YYNGEE. The CDR3 sequence is 16 residues long. V shed 4 bases and J shed 1 base, with 15 bases lying between them. The CDR3 reads CASSSPKGGAKNIQYF. DNA of the CDR3: TGTGCCAGCAGCTCCCCGAAGGGGGGGGCCAAAAACATTCAGTACTTC.

The CDR3 region is CASSPGAGMGQYF. CDR3 in DNA: TGTGCCAGCAGCCCTGGGGCCGGAATGGGGCAGTACTTC. The V and J genes are TRBV5-4 and TRBJ2-7; tentatively, D is TRBD1 (5 bases). Germline V CDR1 and CDR2: SGHNT, YYREEE (reference sequence). CDR3 size: 13 residues. Deletions cut 4 bases from V and 9 bases from J, with 17 bases between.

About this clone itself: The sample holds other DNA sequences that translate to the same CDR3. The CDR3 sequence is CASSLATVSYNEQFF. CDR3 DNA sequence: TGTGCCAGCAGCTTAGCGACTGTGTCCTACAATGAGCAGTTCTTC. The chain joins TRBV7-8 to TRBJ2-1; D is undetermined. Germline CDR1 and CDR2: SGHVS and FQNEAQ. This CDR3 has 15 residues. Trimming shortened V by 0 bases and J by 1 base, and 7 bases separated the two germline ends. Full variable domain (rest looked up from reference TRBV7-8 and TRBJ2-1): GAGVSQSPRYKVAKRGQDVALRCDPISGHVSLFWYQQALGQGPEFLTYFQNEAQLDKSGLPSDRFFAERPEGSVSTLKIQRTQQEDSAVYLCASSLATVSYNEQFFGPGTRLTVL.

The J gene is TRBJ1-1, the V gene TRBV5-1; D may be TRBD1 (6 bases). The germline V gene has CDR1 SGHRS and CDR2 YFSETQ. Trimming stripped 2 bases from V and 4 bases from J, with 9 bases between. This CDR3 is built from 13 residues. The CDR3 spells CASSFGGGTEAFF. CDR3 coding DNA: TGCGCCAGCAGCTTCGGAGGGGGCACTGAAGCTTTCTTT.

The rearrangement joins TRBV2 to TRBJ2-1; D might be TRBD1 (6 bases). Germline CDR1 is SNHLY and CDR2 is FYNNEI. The ends were cut back, 5 bases at V and 2 bases at J, with 19 bases in the middle. The CDR3 is made up of 17 amino acids. The CDR3 region is CASSYYSQGPPYNEQFF. In DNA, the CDR3 is TGTGCCAGCAGTTACTATAGCCAGGGGCCCCCCTACAATGAGCAGTTCTTC.

V is TRBV30 and J is TRBJ2-5, with 9 nucleotides matching TRBD2. Per the germline V gene, CDR1 is GTSNPN and CDR2 is SVGIG (reference sequence). The CDR3 loop spans 15 amino acids. The V segment lost 0 bases and the J segment 1 base; nucleotides outside the gene matches: 3. The CDR3 region has the DNA TGTGCCTGGAGTGTTATGCGGGAGGGCCAAGAGACCCAGTACTTC. Translation: CAWSVMREGQETQYF.

V is TRBV28 and J is TRBJ2-7; 7 bases agree with TRBD1. The CDR3 runs 14 residues. Germline CDR1 and CDR2: MDHEN and SYDVKM. V was clipped by 6 bases and J by 2 bases; unmatched bases: 7. The CDR3 is CASRPPGQTYEQYF. DNA for the CDR3: TGTGCCAGCAGACCACCGGGACAGACCTACGAGCAGTACTTC.

This sequence joins TRBV27 and TRBJ2-4, with D possibly matching TRBD1 (5 bases). This CDR3 spans 15 amino acids. Germline V gene sequence: CDR1 MNHEY, CDR2 SMNVEV (reference sequence). V was pared by 6 bases and J by 0 bases, with 12 bases between. The CDR3 protein is CASSLVGLAKNIQYF. CDR3 DNA: TGTGCCAGCAGCTTGGTGGGGCTAGCCAAAAACATTCAGTACTTC.

The chain combines TRBV7-8 with TRBJ2-1, with D possibly matching TRBD1 (5 bases). The V and J ends lost 1 base and 4 bases respectively, with 17 bases between them. Per germline, CDR1 SGHVS and CDR2 FQNEAQ. CDR3 length: 17 amino acids. The CDR3 sequence is CASSLGLSEGVYNEQFF. The DNA of the CDR3 is TGTGCCAGCAGCTTAGGGCTATCGGAAGGGGTATACAATGAGCAGTTCTTC. Drawing the rest from reference TRBV7-8 and TRBJ2-1, the complete variable domain is GAGVSQSPRYKVAKRGQDVALRCDPISGHVSLFWYQQALGQGPEFLTYFQNEAQLDKSGLPSDRFFAERPEGSVSTLKIQRTQQEDSAVYLCASSLGLSEGVYNEQFFGPGTRLTVL.

V gene TRBV4-1 combines with J gene TRBJ1-1; D gene uncertain. Germline assignment: CDR1 MGHRA and CDR2 YSYEKL. Trimming took off 2 bases at V and 0 bases at J, with 16 bases between the two ends. The CDR3 contains 17 residues. The CDR3 loop reads CASSQRTEGFMNTEAFF. In DNA, the CDR3 is TGCGCCAGCAGCCAAAGAACAGAAGGTTTCATGAACACTGAAGCTTTCTTT.

The chain links TRBV9 to TRBJ1-1; D might be TRBD1 (6 bases). V dropped 3 bases and J dropped 6 bases, with 18 bases sitting between them. Germline V gives CDR1 SGDLS, CDR2 YYNGEE. This CDR3 contains 15 residues. The CDR3 reads CASSAASGRGPEAFF. The CDR3 coding sequence is TGTGCCAGCAGCGCAGCGTCGGGCAGGGGACCTGAAGCTTTCTTT.

The CDR3 protein is CASSPVYEQFF. The CDR3 DNA reads as TGTGCCAGCAGCCCCGTATATGAGCAGTTCTTC. The rearrangement uses TRBV7-2 and TRBJ2-1; D is unclear. The CDR3 totals 11 residues. V was cut by 5 bases and J by 8 bases, with 7 bases left in between. The V gene's germline CDR1 is SGHTA and CDR2 FQGNSA.

The chain couples TRBV27 to TRBJ1-2; D remains ambiguous. Germline loops: CDR1 MNHEY, CDR2 SMNVEV (reference sequence). CDR3 length: 13 amino acids. V lost 1 base to trimming and J lost 6 bases, with 9 bases between them. DNA for the CDR3: TGTGCCAGCAGTTTATTGGGCCTGAATGGCTACACCTTC. Encoded protein: CASSLLGLNGYTF.

This sequence joins TRBV13 and TRBJ2-3, with TRBD1 identical over 9 bases. Trimming cost V 5 bases and J 5 bases; bases outside gene matches: 14. This CDR3 region has 17 residues. Looked up from germline, CDR1 is PRHDT and CDR2 is FYEKMQ (reference sequence). This chain's CDR3 is CASSLLRDRESGDTQYF. CDR3 sequence (DNA): TGTGCCAGCAGCCTCCTCCGGGACAGGGAGTCCGGAGATACGCAGTATTTT.

This chain joins TRBV18 and TRBJ2-3; TRBD1 agrees at 11 bases. The V gene's germline CDR1 is KGHSH and CDR2 LQKENI. Trimming took 6 bases from V and 3 from J; bases not matched to a gene: 11. This CDR3 has 17 amino acids. The CDR3 here is CASSVPGQGGGTDTQYF. The CDR3 DNA sequence: TGTGCCAGCTCCGTCCCGGGACAGGGGGGCGGAACAGATACGCAGTATTTT.

The chain uses TRBV5-5 and TRBJ2-1; 8 bases are a match to TRBD1. Germline-derived CDR1 and CDR2 are SGHKS and YYEKEE (reference sequence). The V and J ends lost 6 bases and 4 bases, in that order; junction bases with no gene match: 9. The CDR3 is 15 amino acids. The CDR3 DNA reads TGTGCCAGCACTCCAACAGGGACAGGATACAATGAGCAGTTCTTC. Translated: CASTPTGTGYNEQFF.

This clone was seen only once. The chain employs TRBV28 and TRBJ1-4; unclear D gene. The V and J ends lost 5 bases and 7 bases respectively, with 8 bases between them. The CDR3 has 12 amino acids. Germline V CDR1 and CDR2: MDHEN, SYDVKM. The CDR3 bases are TGTGCCAGCAGTCCCCACCGTGAAAAACTGTTTTTT. This translates into CASSPHREKLFF. Full variable domain (missing parts from reference TRBV28 and TRBJ1-4): DVKVTQSSRYLVKRTGEKVFLECVQDMDHENMFWYRQDPGLGLRLIYFSYDVKMKEKGDIPEGYSVSREKKERFSLILESASTNQTSMYLCASSPHREKLFFGSGTQLSVL.

This clone was seen more than once but under ten times. The rearrangement uses TRBV30 and TRBJ1-3; tentatively, D is TRBD1 (5 bases). Germline CDR1 GTSNPN, CDR2 SVGIG (reference sequence). Trimming pared 7 bases from V and 2 bases from J, leaving 12 bases between. The CDR3 has 13 amino acids. As DNA, the CDR3 is TGTGCCTTTCAGGGTATCACTGGAAACACCATATATTTT. Translating it yields CAFQGITGNTIYF.

V gene TRBV5-6 combines with J gene TRBJ2-1; TRBD2 matches at 13 bases. The CDR3 runs 17 residues. V shed 3 bases and J 8 bases; nucleotides not matched to a gene: 11. CDR1 is SGHDT, CDR2 YYEEEE, per germline. The CDR3 here is CASSSDLGLAGADEQFF. The CDR3, as DNA: TGTGCCAGCAGCTCTGACCTCGGACTAGCGGGAGCTGATGAGCAGTTCTTC.

Turning to this clone: The sample holds other DNA sequences that translate to the same CDR3. This chain links TRBV4-3 with TRBJ1-5, with 7 positions matching TRBD1. V was pared by 3 bases and J by 0 bases, with 2 bases of the junction left unmatched. The CDR3 runs 15 residues. Per the germline V gene, CDR1 is LGHNA and CDR2 is YSLEER. The CDR3 nucleotides read TGCGCCAGCAGCCAGGACAGGTATAGCAATCAGCCCCAGCATTTT. Protein: CASSQDRYSNQPQHF.

Comment on this clone: Other DNA sequences from this sample encode an identical CDR3 as well. The chain has TRBV30 and TRBJ1-3; no firm D call. This CDR3 region has 15 residues. Germline CDR1 reads GTSNPN; CDR2 reads SVGIG (reference sequence). V shed 0 bases and J shed 0 bases, with 9 bases lying between them. The CDR3, as DNA: TGTGCCTGGAGTGTGGGCGCCAGCTCTGGAAACACCATATATTTT. This translates into CAWSVGASSGNTIYF.

This rearrangement joins TRBV10-2 to TRBJ2-3, with 9 nucleotides matching TRBD1. The germline V gene encodes CDR1 WSHSY and CDR2 SAAADI. V gave up 10 bases and J gave up 5 bases; unmatched junction bases: 4. The length of the CDR3 is 12 residues. The CDR3 bases are TGCGCCACCGACAGGGGGGGAGATACGCAGTATTTT. This codes for CATDRGGDTQYF.

The V call is TRBV21-1, the J call TRBJ1-2. TRBV21-1 is termed a pseudogene. CDR3 length: 17 amino acids. CDR3 loop: CASSKRGLSPTDYGYTF. DNA for the CDR3: TGTGCCAGCAGCAAAAGGGGACTCTCTCCGACGGACTATGGCTACACCTTC.

The chain employs TRBV6-4 and TRBJ1-4, with TRBD1 identical over 7 bases. The germline CDR1 and CDR2 sequences are MRHNA and SNTAGT. This CDR3 spans 18 amino acids. Losses at the gene ends were 0 bases for V and 8 bases for J; bases not matched to a gene: 15. CDR3 in amino acids: CASSDSFGDREEKEKLFF. CDR3 coding DNA: TGTGCCAGCAGTGACTCTTTTGGCGACAGGGAGGAGAAGGAAAAACTGTTTTTT.

The chain uses TRBV5-1 and TRBJ2-7; 11 bases align to TRBD2. This CDR3 is 15 amino acids long. Trimming took 5 bases from V and 4 from J; bases not matched to a gene: 8. Germline V lookup: CDR1 SGHRS, CDR2 YFSETQ. The CDR3 is CASRTTSGSSYEQYF. CDR3 sequence (DNA): TGCGCCAGCAGAACTACTAGCGGGAGTTCTTACGAGCAGTACTTC.